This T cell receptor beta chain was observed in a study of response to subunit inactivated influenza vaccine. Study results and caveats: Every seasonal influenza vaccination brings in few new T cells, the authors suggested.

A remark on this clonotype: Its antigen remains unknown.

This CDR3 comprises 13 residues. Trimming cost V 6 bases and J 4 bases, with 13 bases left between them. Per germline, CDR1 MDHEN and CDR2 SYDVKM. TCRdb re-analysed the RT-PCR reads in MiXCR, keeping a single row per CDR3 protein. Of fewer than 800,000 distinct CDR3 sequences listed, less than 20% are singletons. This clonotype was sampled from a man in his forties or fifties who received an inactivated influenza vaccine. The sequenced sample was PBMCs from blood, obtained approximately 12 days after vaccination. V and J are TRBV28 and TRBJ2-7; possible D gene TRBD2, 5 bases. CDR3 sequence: CASRGSGNYEQYF. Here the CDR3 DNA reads TGTGCCAGCAGGGGCAGCGGCAATTACGAGCAGTACTTC.